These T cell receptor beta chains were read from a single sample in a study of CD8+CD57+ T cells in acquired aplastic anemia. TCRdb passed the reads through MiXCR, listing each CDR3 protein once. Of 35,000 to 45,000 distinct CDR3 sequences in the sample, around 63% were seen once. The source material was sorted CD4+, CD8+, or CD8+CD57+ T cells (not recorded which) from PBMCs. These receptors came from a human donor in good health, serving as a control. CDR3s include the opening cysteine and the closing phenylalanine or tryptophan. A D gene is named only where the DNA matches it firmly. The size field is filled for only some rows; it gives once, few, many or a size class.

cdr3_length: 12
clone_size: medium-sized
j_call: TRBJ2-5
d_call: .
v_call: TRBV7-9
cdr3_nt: TGTGCCAGCAGCCGCCTTGGGGAGACCCAGTACTTC
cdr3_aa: CASSRLGETQYF

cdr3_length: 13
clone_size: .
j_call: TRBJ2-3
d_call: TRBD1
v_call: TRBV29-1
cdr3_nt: TGCAGCGTTGTCGGACAGGGGATAGATACGCAGTATTTT
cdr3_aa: CSVVGQGIDTQYF

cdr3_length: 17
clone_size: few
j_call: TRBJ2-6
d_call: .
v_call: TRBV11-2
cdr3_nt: TGTGCCAGCAGCTCACGCACAGGGAAGGCTGGGGCCAACGTCCTGACTTTC
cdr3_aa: CASSSRTGKAGANVLTF

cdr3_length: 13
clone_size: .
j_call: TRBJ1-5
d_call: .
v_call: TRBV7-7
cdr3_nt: TGTGCCAGCAGCTTAGGGAGCGGGCAGCCCCAGCATTTT
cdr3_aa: CASSLGSGQPQHF

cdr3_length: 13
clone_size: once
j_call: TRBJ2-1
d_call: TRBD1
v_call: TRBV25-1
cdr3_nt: TGTGCCAGCAGTGACGGACAGGGCAATGAGCAGTTCTTC
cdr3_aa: CASSDGQGNEQFF

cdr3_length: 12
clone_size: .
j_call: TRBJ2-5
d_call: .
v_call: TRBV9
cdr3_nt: TGTGCCAGCAGCGTCGAGGAAGAGACCCAGTACTTC
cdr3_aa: CASSVEEETQYF

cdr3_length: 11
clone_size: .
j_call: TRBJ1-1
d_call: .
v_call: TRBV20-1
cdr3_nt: TGCAGTGCTAGGACACAAACTGAAGCTTTCTTT
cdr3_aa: CSARTQTEAFF

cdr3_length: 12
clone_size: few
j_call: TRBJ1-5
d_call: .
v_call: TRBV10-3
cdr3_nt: TGTGCCATTGGTCCACAGGATCAGCCCCAGCATTTT
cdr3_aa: CAIGPQDQPQHF

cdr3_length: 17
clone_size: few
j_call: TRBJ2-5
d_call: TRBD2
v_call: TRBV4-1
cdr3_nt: TGCGCCAGCAGCCAAGCCATGACTAGCGGGGGGGATGAGACCCAGTACTTC
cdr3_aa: CASSQAMTSGGDETQYF

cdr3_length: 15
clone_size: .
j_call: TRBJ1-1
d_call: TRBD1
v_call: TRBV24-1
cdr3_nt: TGTGCCACCTTGGCTAGAGAGGGGGCCTACACTGAAGCTTTCTTT
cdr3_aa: CATLAREGAYTEAFF

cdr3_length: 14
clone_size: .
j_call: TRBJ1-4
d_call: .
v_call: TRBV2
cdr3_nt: TGTGCCAGCAGTGAAAGAGGGTTAGATGAAAAACTGTTTTTT
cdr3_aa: CASSERGLDEKLFF

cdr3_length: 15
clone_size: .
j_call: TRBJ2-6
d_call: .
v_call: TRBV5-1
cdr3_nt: TGCGCCAGCAGCTTGCAGGAACCCGGGGCCAACGTCCTGACTTTC
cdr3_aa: CASSLQEPGANVLTF

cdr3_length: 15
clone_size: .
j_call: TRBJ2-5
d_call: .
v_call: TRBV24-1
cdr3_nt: TGTGCCACCAGTGACTCTACAGGGAGCGGGGAGACCCAGTACTTC
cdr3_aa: CATSDSTGSGETQYF

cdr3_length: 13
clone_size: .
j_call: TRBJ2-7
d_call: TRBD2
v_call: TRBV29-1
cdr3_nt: TGCAGCGTTGAGCTAGCGGGGACCTACGAGCAGTACTTC
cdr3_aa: CSVELAGTYEQYF

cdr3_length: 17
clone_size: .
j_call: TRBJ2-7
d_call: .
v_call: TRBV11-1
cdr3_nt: TGTGCCAGCAGCCCCGTTCGGGGCGGCGGGTCAACCTACGAGCAGTACTTC
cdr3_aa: CASSPVRGGGSTYEQYF

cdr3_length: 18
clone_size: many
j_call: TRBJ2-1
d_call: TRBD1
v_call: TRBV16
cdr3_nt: TGTGCCAGCAGCCAATGGACAGGGGGTCTCATCCCCTACAATGAGCAGTTCTTC
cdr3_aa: CASSQWTGGLIPYNEQFF

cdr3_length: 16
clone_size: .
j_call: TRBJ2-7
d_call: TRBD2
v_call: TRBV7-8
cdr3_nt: TGTGCCAGCAGCTCTCGACTAGCGGGGAGTTACTACGAGCAGTACTTC
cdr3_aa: CASSSRLAGSYYEQYF

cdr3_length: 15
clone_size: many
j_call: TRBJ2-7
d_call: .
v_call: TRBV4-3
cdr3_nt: TGCGCCAGCAGCCAAGATCGTTATGGGGACTACGAGCAGTACTTC
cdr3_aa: CASSQDRYGDYEQYF

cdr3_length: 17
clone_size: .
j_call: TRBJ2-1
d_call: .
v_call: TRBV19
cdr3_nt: TGCGCCAGTAGTGCCCGGGGGGCGCGGCCCCCCCACAATGAGCAGTTCTTC
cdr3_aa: CASSARGARPPHNEQFF

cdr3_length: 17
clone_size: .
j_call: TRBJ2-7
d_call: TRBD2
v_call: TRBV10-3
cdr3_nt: TGTGCCATCAGTTCCTCCGCGGGGGGGTCGTTTTTCTACGAGCAGTACTTC
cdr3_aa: CAISSSAGGSFFYEQYF

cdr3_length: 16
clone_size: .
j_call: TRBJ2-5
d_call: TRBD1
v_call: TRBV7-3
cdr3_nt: TGTGCCAGCAGCTTAACGGGGGACAGGGTAAAAGAGACCCAGTACTTC
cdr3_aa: CASSLTGDRVKETQYF

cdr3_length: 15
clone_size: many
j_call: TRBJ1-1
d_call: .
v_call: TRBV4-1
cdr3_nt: TGCGCCAGCAGCCAAGACGTGGGCCCGGGCACTGAAGCTTTCTTT
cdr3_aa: CASSQDVGPGTEAFF

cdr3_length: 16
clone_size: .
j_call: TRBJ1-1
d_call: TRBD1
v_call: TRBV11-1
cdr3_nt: TGTGCCAGCAGCCTCAGGACAGGGGCGCGGAGCACTGAAGCTTTCTTT
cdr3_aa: CASSLRTGARSTEAFF

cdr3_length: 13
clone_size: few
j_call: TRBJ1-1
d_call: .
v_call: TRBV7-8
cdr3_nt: TGTGCCAGCAGCCCCCACATGAACACTGAAGCTTTCTTT
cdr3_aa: CASSPHMNTEAFF

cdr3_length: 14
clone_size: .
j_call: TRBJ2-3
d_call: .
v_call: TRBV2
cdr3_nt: TGTGCCAGCAGTGTTAGCAAGGCCACAGATACGCAGTATTTT
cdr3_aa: CASSVSKATDTQYF

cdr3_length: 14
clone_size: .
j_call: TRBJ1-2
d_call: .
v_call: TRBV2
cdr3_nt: TGTGCCAGCAGTCCAGCAAGTCCTAACTATGGCTACACCTTC
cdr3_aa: CASSPASPNYGYTF

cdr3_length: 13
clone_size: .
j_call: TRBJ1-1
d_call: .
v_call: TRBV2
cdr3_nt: TGTGCCAGCAAACCGAGCTTGAACACTGAAGCTTTCTTT
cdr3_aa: CASKPSLNTEAFF

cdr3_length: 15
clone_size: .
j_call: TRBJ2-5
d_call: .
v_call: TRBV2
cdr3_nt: TGTGCCAGCAGTGGGGTTTCGGGGGATGGAGAGACCCAGTACTTC
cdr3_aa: CASSGVSGDGETQYF